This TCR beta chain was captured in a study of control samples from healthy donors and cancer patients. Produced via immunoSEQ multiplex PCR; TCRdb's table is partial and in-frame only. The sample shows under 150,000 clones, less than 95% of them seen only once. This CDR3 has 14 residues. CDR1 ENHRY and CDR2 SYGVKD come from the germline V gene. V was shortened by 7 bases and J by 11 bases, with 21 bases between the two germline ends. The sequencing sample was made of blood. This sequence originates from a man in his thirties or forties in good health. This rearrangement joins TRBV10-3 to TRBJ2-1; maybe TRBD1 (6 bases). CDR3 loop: CAITLYLGGRQQFF. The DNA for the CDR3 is TGTGCCATCACGCTTTATCTTGGGGGCAGACAGCAGTTCTTC.